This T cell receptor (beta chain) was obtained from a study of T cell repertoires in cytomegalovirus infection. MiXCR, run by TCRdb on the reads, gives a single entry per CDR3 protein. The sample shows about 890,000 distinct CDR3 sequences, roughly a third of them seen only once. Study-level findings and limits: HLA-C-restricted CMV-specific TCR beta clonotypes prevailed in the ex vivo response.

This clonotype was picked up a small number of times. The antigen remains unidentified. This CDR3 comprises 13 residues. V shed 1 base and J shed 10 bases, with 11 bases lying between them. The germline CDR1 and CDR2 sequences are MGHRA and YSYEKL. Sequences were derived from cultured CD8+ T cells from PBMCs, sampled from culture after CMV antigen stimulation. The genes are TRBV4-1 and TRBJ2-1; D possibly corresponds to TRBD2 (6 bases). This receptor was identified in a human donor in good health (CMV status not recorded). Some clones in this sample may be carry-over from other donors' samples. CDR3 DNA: TGCGCCAGCAGCCAAGTCGGGACTCAAGAGCAGTTCTTC. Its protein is CASSQVGTQEQFF.